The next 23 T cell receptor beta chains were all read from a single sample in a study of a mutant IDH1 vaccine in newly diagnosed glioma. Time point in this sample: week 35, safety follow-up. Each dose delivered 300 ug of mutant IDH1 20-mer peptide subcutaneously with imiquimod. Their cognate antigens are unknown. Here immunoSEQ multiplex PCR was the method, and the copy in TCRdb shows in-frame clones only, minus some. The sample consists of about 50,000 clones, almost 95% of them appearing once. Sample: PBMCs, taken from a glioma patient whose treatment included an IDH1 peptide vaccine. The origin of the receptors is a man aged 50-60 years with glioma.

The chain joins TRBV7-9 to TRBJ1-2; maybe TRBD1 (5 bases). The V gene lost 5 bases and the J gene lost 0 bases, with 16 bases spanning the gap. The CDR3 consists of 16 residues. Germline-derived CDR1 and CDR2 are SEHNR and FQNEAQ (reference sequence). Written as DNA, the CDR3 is TGTGCCAGCAGCCCAAGTTCAGGGCGCACTAACTATGGCTACACCTTC. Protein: CASSPSSGRTNYGYTF.

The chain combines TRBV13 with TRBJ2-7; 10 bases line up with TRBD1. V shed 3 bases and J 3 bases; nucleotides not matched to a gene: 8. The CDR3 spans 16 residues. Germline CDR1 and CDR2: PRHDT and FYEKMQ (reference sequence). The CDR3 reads CASSFSPGQGVYEQYF. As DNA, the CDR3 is TGTGCCAGCAGCTTTTCCCCCGGACAGGGGGTCTACGAGCAGTACTTC.

The CDR3 sequence: CASSKGRGNTGELFF. CDR3 DNA: TGTGCCAGCAGCAAGGGACGGGGGAACACCGGGGAGCTGTTTTTT. V usage is TRBV11-3 and J usage is TRBJ2-2, with D perhaps assigned TRBD1 or TRBD2 (5 bases each). The V gene lost 5 bases and the J gene lost 1 base, with 11 bases spanning the gap. The CDR3 is 15 amino acids. CDR1 is SGHNT, CDR2 YENEEA, per germline.

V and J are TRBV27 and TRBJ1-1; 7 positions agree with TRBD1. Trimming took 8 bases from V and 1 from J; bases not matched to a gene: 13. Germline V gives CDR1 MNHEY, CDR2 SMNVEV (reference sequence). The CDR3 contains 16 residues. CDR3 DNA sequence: TGTGCCAGCGGGTTTCCTCCGGGACAGCCGAACACTGAAGCTTTCTTT. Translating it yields CASGFPPGQPNTEAFF.

The DNA for the CDR3 is TGTGCCAGCAGCTTGCGGTCTAGCGGGGGGTTAGATACGCAGTATTTT. It codes for CASSLRSSGGLDTQYF. The chain recombines TRBV7-2 with TRBJ2-3; 11 bases line up with TRBD2. CDR3 length equals 16 residues. V shed 3 bases and J 5 bases; nucleotides not matched to a gene: 7. Germline V lookup: CDR1 SGHTA, CDR2 FQGNSA.

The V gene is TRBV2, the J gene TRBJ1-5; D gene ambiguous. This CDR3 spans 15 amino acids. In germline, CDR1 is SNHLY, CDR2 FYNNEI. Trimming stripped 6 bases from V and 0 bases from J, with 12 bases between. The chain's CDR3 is CASRKGRNSNQPQHF. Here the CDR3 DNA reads TGTGCCAGCAGGAAAGGGCGAAATAGCAATCAGCCCCAGCATTTT.

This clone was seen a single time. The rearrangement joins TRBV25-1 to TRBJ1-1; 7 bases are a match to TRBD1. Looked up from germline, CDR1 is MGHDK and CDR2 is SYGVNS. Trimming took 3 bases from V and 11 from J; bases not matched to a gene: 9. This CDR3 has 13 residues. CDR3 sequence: CASSDRDSSSAFF. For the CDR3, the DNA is TGTGCCAGCAGTGATCGGGACAGTTCGTCCGCTTTCTTT.

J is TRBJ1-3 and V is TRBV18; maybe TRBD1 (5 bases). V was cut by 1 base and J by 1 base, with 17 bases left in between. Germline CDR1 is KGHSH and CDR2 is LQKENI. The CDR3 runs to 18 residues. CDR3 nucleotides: TGTGCCAGCTCACCACAAGGACACGACCCGGAATCTGGAAACACCATATATTTT. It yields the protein CASSPQGHDPESGNTIYF.

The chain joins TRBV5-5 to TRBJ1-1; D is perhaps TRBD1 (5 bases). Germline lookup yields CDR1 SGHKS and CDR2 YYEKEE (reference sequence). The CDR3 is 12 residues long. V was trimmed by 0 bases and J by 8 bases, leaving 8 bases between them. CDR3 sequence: CASSLVGVEAFF. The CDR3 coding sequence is TGTGCCAGCAGCTTGGTAGGGGTAGAAGCTTTCTTT.

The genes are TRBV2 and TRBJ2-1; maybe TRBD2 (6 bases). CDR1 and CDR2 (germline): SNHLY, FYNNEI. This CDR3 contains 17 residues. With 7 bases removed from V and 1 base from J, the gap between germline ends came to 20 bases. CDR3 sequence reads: CASTLLRAEGSYNEQFF. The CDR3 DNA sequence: TGTGCCAGCACCTTATTGAGAGCGGAGGGGTCCTACAATGAGCAGTTCTTC.

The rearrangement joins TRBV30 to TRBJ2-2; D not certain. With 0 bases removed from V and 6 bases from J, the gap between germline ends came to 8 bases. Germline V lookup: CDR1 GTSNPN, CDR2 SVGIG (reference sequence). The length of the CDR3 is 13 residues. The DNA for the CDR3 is TGTGCCTGGAGTGTAATTAGCCCCGGGGAGCTGTTTTTT. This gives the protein CAWSVISPGELFF.

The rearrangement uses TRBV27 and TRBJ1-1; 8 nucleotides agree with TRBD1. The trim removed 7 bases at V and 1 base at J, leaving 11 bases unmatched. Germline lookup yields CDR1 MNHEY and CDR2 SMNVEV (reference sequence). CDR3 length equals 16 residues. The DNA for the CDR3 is TGTGCCAGCATCCAGGACAGGGCAAAGAGGAACACTGAAGCTTTCTTT. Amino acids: CASIQDRAKRNTEAFF.

The CDR3 region has the DNA TGTGCCAGCAGCGACACTCGATCTGGAAACACCATATATTTT. It specifies CASSDTRSGNTIYF. The J gene is TRBJ1-3, the V gene TRBV2, with D unresolved. In germline, CDR1 is SNHLY, CDR2 FYNNEI. V lost 6 bases to trimming and J lost 1 base, with 10 bases between them. The CDR3 loop spans 14 amino acids. Full variable domain (missing parts from reference TRBV2 and TRBJ1-3): EPEVTQTPSHQVTQMGQEVILRCVPISNHLYFYWYRQILGQKVEFLVSFYNNEISEKSEIFDDQFSVERPDGSNFTLKIRSTKLEDSAMYFCASSDTRSGNTIYFGEGSWLTVV.

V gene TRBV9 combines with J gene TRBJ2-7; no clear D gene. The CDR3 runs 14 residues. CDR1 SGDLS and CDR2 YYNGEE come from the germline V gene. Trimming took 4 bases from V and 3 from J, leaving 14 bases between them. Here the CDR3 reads CASSLKAGIYEQYF. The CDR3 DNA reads TGTGCCAGCAGCCTCAAGGCAGGTATCTACGAGCAGTACTTC.

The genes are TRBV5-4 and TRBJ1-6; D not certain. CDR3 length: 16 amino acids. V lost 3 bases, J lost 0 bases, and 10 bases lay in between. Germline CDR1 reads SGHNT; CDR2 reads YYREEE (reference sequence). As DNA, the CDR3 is TGTGCCAGCAGCTCGACAAGGAGCTCCTATAATTCACCCCTCCACTTT. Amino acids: CASSSTRSSYNSPLHF.

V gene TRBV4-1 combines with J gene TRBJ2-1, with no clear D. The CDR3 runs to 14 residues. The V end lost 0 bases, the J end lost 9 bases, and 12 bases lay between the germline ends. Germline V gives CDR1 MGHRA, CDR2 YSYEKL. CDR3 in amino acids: CASSQDQMVLEQFF. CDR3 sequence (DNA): TGCGCCAGCAGCCAAGATCAAATGGTTCTTGAGCAGTTCTTC.

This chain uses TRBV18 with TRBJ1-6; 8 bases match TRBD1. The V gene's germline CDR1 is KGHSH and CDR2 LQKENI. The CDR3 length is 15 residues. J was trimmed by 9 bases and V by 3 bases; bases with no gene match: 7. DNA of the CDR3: TGTGCCAGCTCACCTCTCGACAGGGGTTTTTCACCCCTCCACTTT. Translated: CASSPLDRGFSPLHF.

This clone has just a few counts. For the CDR3, the DNA is TGTGCCAGCTCACCGCGGACAGGGGTCAGCGAAGCTTTCTTT. It is translated as CASSPRTGVSEAFF. This chain uses TRBV18 with TRBJ1-1; 9 bases are a match to TRBD1. Germline V gives CDR1 KGHSH, CDR2 LQKENI. The CDR3 has 14 amino acids. Trimming took 3 bases from V and 8 from J; bases not matched to a gene: 7.

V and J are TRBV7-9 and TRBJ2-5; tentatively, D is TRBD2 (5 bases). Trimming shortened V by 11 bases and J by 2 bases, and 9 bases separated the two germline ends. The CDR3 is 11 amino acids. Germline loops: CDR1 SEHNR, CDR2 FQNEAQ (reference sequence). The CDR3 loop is CAGRTQETQYF. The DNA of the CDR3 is TGTGCCGGGAGAACTCAAGAGACCCAGTACTTC.

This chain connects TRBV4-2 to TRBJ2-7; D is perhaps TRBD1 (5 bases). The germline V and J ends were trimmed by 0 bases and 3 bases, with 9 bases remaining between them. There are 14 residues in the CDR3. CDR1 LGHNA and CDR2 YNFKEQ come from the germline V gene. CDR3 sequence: CASSQESQGYEQYF. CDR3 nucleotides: TGTGCCAGCAGCCAAGAATCGCAGGGCTACGAGCAGTACTTC.

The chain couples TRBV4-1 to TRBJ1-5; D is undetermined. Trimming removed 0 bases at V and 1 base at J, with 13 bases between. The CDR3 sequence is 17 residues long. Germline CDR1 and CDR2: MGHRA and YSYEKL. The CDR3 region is CASSQDGGGRSNQPQHF. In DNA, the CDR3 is TGCGCCAGCAGCCAAGATGGAGGCGGGAGGAGCAATCAGCCCCAGCATTTT.

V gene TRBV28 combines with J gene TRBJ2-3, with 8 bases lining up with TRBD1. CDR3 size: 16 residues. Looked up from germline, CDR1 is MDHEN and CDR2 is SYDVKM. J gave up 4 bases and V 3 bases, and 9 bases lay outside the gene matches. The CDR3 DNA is TGTGCCAGCAGTTTTGGACAGGGAAGGTCGGCAGATACGCAGTATTTT. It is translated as CASSFGQGRSADTQYF.

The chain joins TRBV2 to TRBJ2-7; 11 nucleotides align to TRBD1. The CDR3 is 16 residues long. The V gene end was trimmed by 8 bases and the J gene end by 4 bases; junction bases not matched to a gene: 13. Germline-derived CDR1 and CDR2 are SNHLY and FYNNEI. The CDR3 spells CASPPPRDRGRYEQYF. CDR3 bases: TGTGCCAGCCCCCCGCCCCGGGACAGGGGGAGGTACGAGCAGTACTTC. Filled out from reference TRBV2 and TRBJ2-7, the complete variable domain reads EPEVTQTPSHQVTQMGQEVILRCVPISNHLYFYWYRQILGQKVEFLVSFYNNEISEKSEIFDDQFSVERPDGSNFTLKIRSTKLEDSAMYFCASPPPRDRGRYEQYFGPGTRLTVT.